Sequencing of this T cell receptor (beta chain) was carried out in a study of cytomegalovirus exposure and HLA in healthy donors. This CDR3 contains 14 residues. The germline V and J ends were trimmed by 6 bases and 6 bases, with 15 bases remaining between them. Per the germline V gene, CDR1 is KGHSH and CDR2 is LQKENI. Study results and caveats: Reports credit the classifier with highly specific, highly sensitive diagnosis of cytomegalovirus status.

Details on this clone: Its target is not known.

Researchers ran the PCR with 60 Vbeta and 13 Jbeta primers. Some clones are missing from TCRdb's copy, which holds only in-frame ones; the method was immunoSEQ multiplex PCR. The sample shows approximately 110,000 clones, and roughly 3.6% sits with its ten largest clones. The sequence derives from a man younger than 45 in good health and CMV-seronegative. This chain joins TRBV18 and TRBJ2-1; weak D call: TRBD2 (7 bases). The sample taken for sequencing was PBMCs. CDR3: CASSLPGGPNEQFF. Here the CDR3 DNA reads TGTGCCAGCTCCTTACCGGGGGGCCCCAATGAGCAGTTCTTC.